The entry that follows covers one T cell receptor (beta chain) sequence. The sample is drawn from a study of blood T cell repertoires in COVID-19. Study information: Acute and convalescent COVID-19 specimens originated in the United States, Italy and Spain.

Only in-frame clones appear in the TCRdb table, and some are missing; sequencing was by immunoSEQ multiplex PCR. Here the sample spans 250,000 to 300,000 clones, 65% to 85% being singletons. Sequenced sample: peripheral blood. This sequence originates from a man older than 75 with acute or convalescent COVID-19.

The CDR3 sequence: CASSLRDRGRTEAFF. In DNA form, the CDR3 reads TGCGCCAGCAGTCTCCGGGACAGGGGGCGAACTGAAGCTTTCTTT. The chain uses TRBV4-1 and TRBJ1-1; 12 bases fit TRBD1. CDR3 length equals 15 residues. Germline V gives CDR1 MGHRA, CDR2 YSYEKL. The junction had 7 bases not matched to a gene; V was cut back by 6 bases and J by 5 bases.